The entry that follows covers one TCR beta chain sequence. Its cognate antigen is unknown. This sample was taken from a study of blood T cells in healthy people across ages. Study outcomes and limitations: Diversity of TCR beta per million T cells declined in a roughly linear way with age.

The second PCR ran about 6 to 11 cycles with a sample-barcoded 5' primer and J-beta primers. TCRdb independently ran MiXCR on the 5' RACE reads; one entry per CDR3 protein. Counted here are roughly 1,500,000 distinct CDR3 sequences, 30% to 40% occurring once; the ten biggest clones make up roughly 12%. V dropped 8 bases and J dropped 8; count of bases not matched to a gene: 7. The CDR3 is made up of 13 amino acids. From germline, CDR1 is LGHDT and CDR2 YNNKEL (reference sequence). Each sample used at least 6.5 million PBMCs. The V and J genes are TRBV3-1 and TRBJ2-1; 9 bases match TRBD2. The sequencing input was blood. This TCR was recovered from a woman aged 30 to 39 in good health. In nucleotides, the CDR3 is TGTGCCAGCGCGGGGGGGCCGGTTGATGAGCAGTTCTTC. Translated: CASAGGPVDEQFF.